One and the same sample provided the 23 T cell receptor beta chains below, sequenced in a study of T cells in Graves' hyperthyroidism and ophthalmopathy. Amplification yielded TCR beta CDR3 regions, with RNA transcripts as the source. The primer set for the first-round RT-PCR of the TCR CDR3 was HTBI. TCRdb reprocessed the multiplex PCR reads with MiXCR, giving one entry per CDR3 protein. The table lists over 350,000 distinct CDR3 sequences, approximately 18% of them singletons. Specimen: blood. These receptors originate from a young man with Graves' ophthalmopathy.

The chain recombines TRBV24-1 with TRBJ2-3; 7 bases map to TRBD2. Germline CDR1 is KGHDR and CDR2 is SFDVKD. V was clipped by 1 base and J by 3 bases; unmatched bases: 3. CDR3 length equals 15 residues. CDR3 in amino acids: CATSDFGRGTDTQYF. The CDR3, as DNA: TGTGCCACCAGTGATTTTGGGAGGGGAACAGATACGCAGTATTTT.

This clonotype occurred a few times. This sequence joins TRBV29-1 and TRBJ2-1; maybe TRBD1 (7 bases). This CDR3 is built from 13 residues. Per germline, CDR1 SQVTM and CDR2 ANQGSEA. Trimming took 4 bases from V and 4 from J, leaving 11 bases between them. The CDR3 loop is CSVAGGLYNEQFF. In DNA form, the CDR3 reads TGCAGCGTTGCAGGGGGGCTTTACAATGAGCAGTTCTTC.

V is TRBV10-2 and J is TRBJ2-6; D might be TRBD1 (5 bases). Germline assignment: CDR1 WSHSY and CDR2 SAAADI. The germline V and J ends were trimmed by 3 bases and 0 bases, with 9 bases remaining between them. The CDR3 is 16 amino acids. CDR3 sequence: CASSDAGFSGANVLTF. The DNA of the CDR3 is TGCGCCAGCAGTGACGCAGGGTTCTCTGGGGCCAACGTCCTGACTTTC.

This clonotype appeared many times. This chain uses TRBV27 with TRBJ2-5; the match to TRBD2 covers 11 bases. The trim removed 6 bases at V and 4 bases at J, leaving 13 bases unmatched. Germline V gene sequence: CDR1 MNHEY, CDR2 SMNVEV (reference sequence). CDR3 length: 17 residues. In nucleotides, the CDR3 is TGTGCCAGCAGGCGACTAGCGGGGATGGCTATAGGAGAGACCCAGTACTTC. This encodes CASRRLAGMAIGETQYF.

Concerning this clonotype itself: Since a much larger clone is just one base distant, this may be a read error. This CDR3 is CASSWGTGSHEQYF. Written as DNA, the CDR3 is TGTGCCAGCAGCTGGGGGACAGGGTCCCACGAGCAGTACTTC. This chain uses TRBV7-2 with TRBJ2-7, with 9 bases fitting TRBD1. V shed 4 bases and J 5 bases; nucleotides not matched to a gene: 6. The CDR3 is 14 amino acids. Germline V lookup: CDR1 SGHTA, CDR2 FQGNSA.

This clonotype was counted at least ten times. The chain carries TRBV20-1 and TRBJ1-1, with a possible D match to TRBD1 (6 bases). CDR1 is DFQATT, CDR2 SNEGSKA, per germline (reference sequence). The V end lost 6 bases, the J end lost 0 bases, and 11 bases lay between the germline ends. The CDR3 is 13 amino acids. The CDR3 nucleotides read TGCAGTGCCGGGGGCAGAATGAACACTGAAGCTTTCTTT. It codes for CSAGGRMNTEAFF.

This clonotype was detected only a few times. A read error may be the cause here, since a much bigger clone is one base away. The rearrangement joins TRBV10-1 to TRBJ2-7; the match to TRBD2 covers 7 bases. The CDR3 contains 14 residues. Germline V gene sequence: CDR1 WNHNN, CDR2 SYGVQD (reference sequence). The CDR3 DNA reads as TGTACCAGCAGTTCGGTGGGGGGGGGCTACGAGCAGTACTTC. Residues: CTSSSVGGGYEQYF.

This clonotype was counted many times. This chain uses TRBV28 with TRBJ2-7, with 8 bases fitting TRBD1. The J segment lost 0 bases and the V segment lost 7 bases, leaving 8 bases of the junction unmatched. Germline CDR1 MDHEN, CDR2 SYDVKM. The CDR3 is made up of 15 amino acids. The DNA of the CDR3 is TGTGCCAGCACCCGCCCGACAGGGGCCTCCTACGAGCAGTACTTC. Residues: CASTRPTGASYEQYF.

This clonotype was seen a few times. V gene TRBV6-1 combines with J gene TRBJ1-1, with no clear D. Germline CDR1 and CDR2: MNHNS and SASEGT. The V end was cut by 8 bases, the J end by 0 bases, with 10 bases between. The CDR3 consists of 13 residues. The CDR3 protein is CASGTSMNTEAFF. CDR3 in DNA: TGTGCCAGCGGAACATCTATGAACACTGAAGCTTTCTTT.

The V call is TRBV19, the J call TRBJ1-1, with D uncertain. CDR3 size: 14 residues. Germline V gene data show CDR1 as LNHDA and CDR2 as SQIVND (reference sequence). The germline V and J ends were trimmed by 3 bases and 0 bases, with 8 bases remaining between them. This chain's CDR3 is CASSMVRLNTEAFF. CDR3 coding DNA: TGTGCCAGTAGTATGGTCAGGTTGAACACTGAAGCTTTCTTT.

This clonotype was detected a few times. This chain's CDR3 is CASSLHFFRDRNYGYTF. For the CDR3, the DNA is TGTGCCAGCAGTCTCCATTTCTTCCGGGACAGGAACTATGGCTACACCTTC. The rearrangement links TRBV12-3 or TRBV12-4 to TRBJ1-2; TRBD1 agrees at 8 bases. V dropped 5 bases and J dropped 2; count of bases not matched to a gene: 13. The CDR3 spans 17 residues.

In this sample, this clonotype turned up many times. The chain links TRBV19 to TRBJ1-1; 10 bases are shared with TRBD1. Trimming at V came to 5 bases and at J to 0 bases, leaving 12 bases not matched to a gene. CDR3 length: 18 residues. Per the germline V gene, CDR1 is LNHDA and CDR2 is SQIVND (reference sequence). The CDR3 spells CASSPRDRGTDMNTEAFF. The CDR3 DNA reads as TGTGCCAGTAGTCCTCGGGACAGGGGTACGGACATGAACACTGAAGCTTTCTTT.

This clonotype showed up just a few times. This chain connects TRBV7-9 to TRBJ1-6; D gene uncertain. The length of the CDR3 is 14 residues. Germline V gene lookup returns CDR1 SEHNR and CDR2 FQNEAQ (reference sequence). Trimming stripped 2 bases from V and 10 bases from J, with 12 bases between. CDR3 DNA sequence: TGTGCCAGCAGCTTAAGTCCTGAGGGCTCACCCCTCCACTTT. Protein: CASSLSPEGSPLHF.

Worth noting for this clonotype: A read error is possible here, since a much larger clone lies one base away. This chain joins TRBV7-8 and TRBJ2-3, with D possibly matching TRBD1 (5 bases). V was trimmed by 3 bases and J by 5 bases, leaving 21 bases between them. Per the germline V gene, CDR1 is SGHVS and CDR2 is FQNEAQ. The CDR3 length is 17 residues. The CDR3, as DNA: TGTGCCAGCAGCTTTCGACCGTCCAGGGTCACAGGAGATACGCAGTATTTT. Its translation: CASSFRPSRVTGDTQYF.

This clonotype showed up just a few times. V gene TRBV24-1 combines with J gene TRBJ1-2, with no clear D. There are 14 residues in the CDR3. V lost 2 bases and J lost 6, with 12 bases in between. Germline CDR1 KGHDR, CDR2 SFDVKD. The DNA of the CDR3 is TGTGCCACCAGTGATTCCCCGAGGGCGAATGGCTACACCTTC. Translated: CATSDSPRANGYTF.

This clonotype came up a few times. The gene calls are TRBV14 and TRBJ1-5, with 7 bases lining up with TRBD1. The CDR3 consists of 19 residues. Germline-derived CDR1 and CDR2 are SGHDN and FVKESK. V trimming: 0 bases; J trimming: 1 base; junction bases outside the gene matches: 12. CDR3 nucleotide sequence: TGTGCCAGCAGCCAAGAAAGGGGGCGCCCCCCCGGGAGCAATCAGCCCCAGCATTTT. It specifies CASSQERGRPPGSNQPQHF. The full variable domain, with the rest looked up from reference TRBV14 and TRBJ1-5, is EAGVTQFPSHSVIEKGQTVTLRCDPISGHDNLYWYRRVMGKEIKFLLHFVKESKQDESGMPNNRFLAERTGGTYSTLKVQPAELEDSGVYFCASSQERGRPPGSNQPQHFGDGTRLSIL.

This clonotype was recorded a few times. This CDR3 is CASSVGHLGTDTQYF. The CDR3 coding sequence is TGTGCCAGCAGCGTAGGACACCTTGGCACAGATACGCAGTATTTT. The chain joins TRBV9 to TRBJ2-3; D uncertain. The CDR3 spans 15 residues. V lost 0 bases, J lost 1 base, and 9 bases lay in between. Germline V lookup: CDR1 SGDLS, CDR2 YYNGEE.

This clonotype was observed many times. The chain has TRBV20-1 and TRBJ2-5, with unresolved D. With 7 bases removed from V and 2 bases from J, the gap between germline ends came to 14 bases. Per the germline V gene, CDR1 is DFQATT and CDR2 is SNEGSKA (reference sequence). The CDR3 totals 13 residues. The CDR3 DNA follows: TGCAGTGAGACGGGCCGAGCACAAGAGACCCAGTACTTC. This gives the protein CSETGRAQETQYF.

This clonotype was found a few times. The chain carries TRBV12-3 or TRBV12-4 and TRBJ1-2; D gene uncertain. Trimming left V 0 bases short and J 3 bases short, with 20 bases between. The CDR3 is 18 amino acids. DNA of the CDR3: TGTGCCAGCAGTTTAGCGCTACCGAAAGGCCGCGGGGACTATGGCTACACCTTC. Encoded protein: CASSLALPKGRGDYGYTF.

This clonotype was observed at least ten times. This chain uses TRBV7-2 with TRBJ1-5, with 8 bases aligning to TRBD1. Germline CDR1 and CDR2: SGHTA and FQGNSA. V trimming: 1 base; J trimming: 6 bases; junction bases outside the gene matches: 5. This CDR3 is built from 15 residues. The CDR3 DNA reads TGTGCCAGCAGCTTAGACAGGGGGTTTGGTCAGCCCCAGCATTTT. It is translated as CASSLDRGFGQPQHF.

This clonotype was seen a handful of times. CDR3: CASSVVAGASYYEQYF. In DNA form, the CDR3 reads TGTGCCAGCAGCGTAGTAGCGGGTGCCTCCTACTACGAGCAGTACTTC. The chain recombines TRBV9 with TRBJ2-7, with 7 bases identical to TRBD2. The V gene's germline CDR1 is SGDLS and CDR2 YYNGEE. V dropped 0 bases and J dropped 3; count of bases not matched to a gene: 9. This CDR3 contains 16 residues. Using reference TRBV9 and TRBJ2-7 for the parts outside the CDR3, the full variable domain is DSGVTQTPKHLITATGQRVTLRCSPRSGDLSVYWYQQSLDQGLQFLIQYYNGEERAKGNILERFSAQQFPDLHSELNLSSLELGDSALYFCASSVVAGASYYEQYFGPGTRLTVT.

This chain uses TRBV4-2 with TRBJ1-3; D is perhaps TRBD1 (5 bases). In germline, CDR1 is LGHNA, CDR2 YNFKEQ. The CDR3 loop spans 15 amino acids. V shed 1 base and J shed 4 bases, with 11 bases lying between them. Here the CDR3 reads CASSQGPGPGNTIYF. For the CDR3, the DNA is TGTGCCAGCAGCCAAGGCCCAGGGCCAGGAAACACCATATATTTT.

The chain recombines TRBV19 with TRBJ1-4; 7 bases are shared with TRBD1. With V trimmed by 4 bases and J by 0 bases, 5 bases remained unmatched. The CDR3 runs to 16 residues. Germline lookup yields CDR1 LNHDA and CDR2 SQIVND (reference sequence). The CDR3 DNA sequence: TGTGCCAGTAGTACGGACAGGCTTGCAACTAATGAAAAACTGTTTTTT. Residues: CASSTDRLATNEKLFF.